A single sample gave rise to the 27 T cell receptor beta chains below, sequenced in a study of blood T cell repertoires in COVID-19. Sequencing was performed with immunoSEQ multiplex PCR; in TCRdb, only in-frame clones are kept and a portion is missing. Among approximately 150,000 clones listed, around 80% were seen once. The sequenced material came from PBMCs or T cells enriched from blood (not recorded which). The source of these receptors is a woman in her 70s in a cohort exposed to, infected with or recovered from COVID-19 (not recorded which).

The chain links TRBV7-2 to TRBJ1-2, with TRBD1 matching over 12 bases. The germline CDR1 and CDR2 sequences are SGHTA and FQGNSA. The trim removed 3 bases at V and 7 bases at J, leaving 6 bases unmatched. The CDR3 is 15 amino acids. The CDR3 reads CASSFPGTGGSGYTF. The CDR3 DNA sequence: TGTGCCAGCAGCTTCCCCGGGACAGGGGGCTCTGGCTACACCTTC.

CDR3 region: CASSRQTSFSGNTIYF. CDR3 coding DNA: TGTGCCAGCAGTCGACAGACAAGCTTCTCTGGAAACACCATATATTTT. The genes are TRBV2 and TRBJ1-3; perhaps TRBD1 as D (5 bases). Trimming left V 5 bases short and J 0 bases short, with 14 bases between. This CDR3 spans 16 amino acids. The germline V gene encodes CDR1 SNHLY and CDR2 FYNNEI.

V usage is TRBV4-1 and J usage is TRBJ2-7; a possible D gene is TRBD2 (5 bases). CDR3 length: 18 residues. Per the germline V gene, CDR1 is MGHRA and CDR2 is YSYEKL. V lost 0 bases and J lost 1, with 19 bases in between. CDR3 in DNA: TGCGCCAGCAGCCAAGATCCCTCCTTAGCGAAACTTTCCTACGAGCAGTACTTC. Encoded protein: CASSQDPSLAKLSYEQYF.

The CDR3 spells CASTGGGAGVNSPLHF. Here the CDR3 DNA reads TGTGCCAGCACAGGGGGTGGGGCAGGGGTTAATTCACCCCTCCACTTT. The rearrangement uses TRBV28 and TRBJ1-6; TRBD1 matches at 7 bases. The ends lost 7 bases at V and 6 bases at J; junction bases unmatched: 12. Germline V gene data show CDR1 as MDHEN and CDR2 as SYDVKM. The CDR3 runs 16 residues.

The chain employs TRBV5-1 and TRBJ1-4; TRBD1 aligns across 10 bases. This CDR3 contains 17 residues. After removal of 2 bases from V and 7 bases from J, the junction contained 11 bases not matched to a gene. CDR1 is SGHRS, CDR2 YFSETQ, per germline. In DNA, the CDR3 is TGCGCCAGCAGCTTCCAACCGGGACAGGGGCTAATTGAAAAACTGTTTTTT. It codes for CASSFQPGQGLIEKLFF. The full variable domain, with the rest looked up from reference TRBV5-1 and TRBJ1-4, is KAGVTQTPRYLIKTRGQQVTLSCSPISGHRSVSWYQQTPGQGLQFLFEYFSETQRNKGNFPGRFSGRQFSNSRSEMNVSTLELGDSALYLCASSFQPGQGLIEKLFFGSGTQLSVL.

The chain uses TRBV24-1 and TRBJ2-7, with 8 bases lining up with TRBD1. This CDR3 is built from 16 residues. V was pared by 8 bases and J by 8 bases, with 19 bases of the junction left unmatched. CDR1 KGHDR and CDR2 SFDVKD come from the germline V gene. The CDR3 region is CATTNRTGLFGRKQYF. CDR3 DNA: TGTGCCACCACCAACCGGACAGGGCTTTTTGGACGCAAGCAGTACTTC.

The chain has TRBV27 and TRBJ1-1; D gene unclear. The germline V gene encodes CDR1 MNHEY and CDR2 SMNVEV (reference sequence). With 5 bases removed from V and 4 bases from J, the gap between germline ends came to 14 bases. This CDR3 comprises 14 residues. The CDR3 sequence: CASSLEGHGTEAFF. The CDR3, as DNA: TGTGCCAGCAGTCTGGAGGGTCACGGCACTGAAGCTTTCTTT.

This clone was seen only once. The chain has TRBV27 and TRBJ2-7; no clear D. With 5 bases removed from V and 6 bases from J, the gap between germline ends came to 26 bases. The CDR3 spans 17 residues. CDR1 MNHEY and CDR2 SMNVEV come from the germline V gene (reference sequence). The CDR3 region is CASSPVAGRFRIGEQYF. CDR3 nucleotide sequence: TGTGCCAGCAGTCCGGTGGCTGGTCGGTTCAGGATCGGCGAGCAGTACTTC.

The J gene is TRBJ2-2, the V gene TRBV24-1; 11 bases fit TRBD1. Trimming removed 1 base from V and 1 base from J; junction bases left unmatched: 4. The CDR3 totals 18 residues. Germline CDR1 and CDR2: KGHDR and SFDVKD. CDR3 coding DNA: TGTGCCACCAGTGATTTTGCCGGGACAGGGGGGAACACCGGGGAGCTGTTTTTT. This codes for CATSDFAGTGGNTGELFF.

The chain couples TRBV28 to TRBJ2-1; perhaps TRBD2 as D (6 bases). CDR3 length: 14 amino acids. The V end lost 4 bases, the J end lost 7 bases, and 14 bases lay between the germline ends. The germline V gene has CDR1 MDHEN and CDR2 SYDVKM. CDR3 in DNA: TGTGCCAGCAGTTCCGTCGGGAGTGCTAATGAGCAGTTCTTC. Its protein is CASSSVGSANEQFF.

This chain uses TRBV5-1 with TRBJ2-5; 7 positions agree with TRBD2. V trimming: 1 base; J trimming: 7 bases; junction bases outside the gene matches: 7. Germline V gene data show CDR1 as SGHRS and CDR2 as YFSETQ. There are 14 residues in the CDR3. The CDR3 region has the DNA TGCGCCAGCAGCTTGCGGGGGGATAGTGGGACCCAGTACTTC. Encoded protein: CASSLRGDSGTQYF.

The chain has TRBV24-1 and TRBJ1-4; 8 bases align to TRBD1. Per germline, CDR1 KGHDR and CDR2 SFDVKD. The CDR3 totals 16 residues. Trimming at V came to 3 bases and at J to 4 bases, leaving 6 bases not matched to a gene. The CDR3 is CATSDAGTGVNEKLFF. The CDR3 bases are TGTGCCACCAGTGATGCGGGGACAGGAGTTAATGAAAAACTGTTTTTT.

This chain joins TRBV29-1 and TRBJ2-3, with 7 nucleotides matching TRBD2. The germline CDR1 and CDR2 sequences are SQVTM and ANQGSEA. With 8 bases clipped from V and 0 bases from J, the junction kept 8 bases outside the gene matches. The CDR3 is 14 amino acids. In nucleotides, the CDR3 is TGCAGCTTCGCGGCGGGAGATAGCACAGATACGCAGTATTTT. Its protein product is CSFAAGDSTDTQYF.

V gene TRBV28 combines with J gene TRBJ2-3; 10 positions agree with TRBD1. The CDR3 is 15 amino acids. V gave up 5 bases and J gave up 4 bases; unmatched junction bases: 6. Germline V CDR1 and CDR2: MDHEN, SYDVKM. This CDR3 is CASSVTGQGADTQYF. CDR3 DNA: TGTGCCAGCAGTGTGACTGGACAGGGGGCAGATACGCAGTATTTT.

V usage is TRBV19 and J usage is TRBJ1-5, with 8 nucleotides matching TRBD1. Trimming at V came to 1 base and at J to 3 bases, leaving 8 bases not matched to a gene. CDR3 size: 17 residues. CDR1 is LNHDA and CDR2 is SQIVND in the germline V gene (reference sequence). The CDR3 loop reads CASSIGSTTGANQPQHF. CDR3 bases: TGTGCCAGTAGTATAGGGTCAACGACAGGGGCCAATCAGCCCCAGCATTTT.

This clone was observed at least ten times. This chain joins TRBV27 and TRBJ2-7; D is perhaps TRBD2 (5 bases). V shed 8 bases and J shed 6 bases, with 20 bases lying between them. This CDR3 is built from 14 residues. The germline CDR1 and CDR2 sequences are MNHEY and SMNVEV (reference sequence). This CDR3 reads CASAGKATRREQYF. CDR3 sequence (DNA): TGTGCCAGCGCCGGGAAAGCGACACGCCGCGAGCAGTACTTC.

The V call is TRBV7-9, the J call TRBJ2-7, with 9 bases aligning to TRBD2. The length of the CDR3 is 14 residues. Trimming at V came to 5 bases and at J to 2 bases, leaving 4 bases not matched to a gene. Germline assignment: CDR1 SEHNR and CDR2 FQNEAQ (reference sequence). CDR3 amino acids: CASSRSGRPYEQYF. In DNA form, the CDR3 reads TGTGCCAGCAGCCGAAGCGGGAGGCCCTACGAGCAGTACTTC.

The DNA of the CDR3 is TGTGCCAGCAGCCCCGGGGGGGGCTACACCTTC. This encodes CASSPGGGYTF. The chain has TRBV12-3 or TRBV12-4 and TRBJ1-2; a weak D match, TRBD1 (5 bases). With 6 bases removed from V and 8 bases from J, the gap between germline ends came to 10 bases. CDR3 size: 11 residues.

This clone was recorded once. This chain uses TRBV2 with TRBJ1-6, with D tentatively TRBD1 (5 bases). The V end lost 7 bases, the J end lost 8 bases, and 18 bases lay between the germline ends. The CDR3 is 15 residues long. Per germline, CDR1 SNHLY and CDR2 FYNNEI. The CDR3 loop reads CASTYTVSRDSPLHF. As DNA, the CDR3 is TGTGCCAGCACCTACACGGTCTCCAGGGATTCACCCCTCCACTTT.

The chain recombines TRBV5-1 with TRBJ2-7, with 9 positions matching TRBD1. Looked up from germline, CDR1 is SGHRS and CDR2 is YFSETQ. V dropped 4 bases and J dropped 0; count of bases not matched to a gene: 5. The CDR3 consists of 15 residues. CDR3 DNA: TGCGCCAGCAGCCTTACAGGGGGCTTCTCCTACGAGCAGTACTTC. This gives the protein CASSLTGGFSYEQYF.

The chain links TRBV9 to TRBJ2-1, with 11 bases lining up with TRBD2. CDR1 and CDR2 (germline): SGDLS, YYNGEE. This CDR3 has 17 residues. V trimming: 4 bases; J trimming: 8 bases; junction bases outside the gene matches: 14. Here the CDR3 DNA reads TGTGCCAGCAGCCCAGTCCCGGGACTAGCGGACCTGGATGAGCAGTTCTTC. Its protein product is CASSPVPGLADLDEQFF. The full variable domain, with the rest looked up from reference TRBV9 and TRBJ2-1, is DSGVTQTPKHLITATGQRVTLRCSPRSGDLSVYWYQQSLDQGLQFLIQYYNGEERAKGNILERFSAQQFPDLHSELNLSSLELGDSALYFCASSPVPGLADLDEQFFGPGTRLTVL.

V usage is TRBV5-1 and J usage is TRBJ1-6; 8 bases fit TRBD1. Germline trimming cut 3 bases from V and 6 bases from J; bases unmatched to any gene: 2. Germline V lookup: CDR1 SGHRS, CDR2 YFSETQ. The CDR3 is 14 amino acids. The CDR3 sequence: CASSSTGVNSPLHF. CDR3 bases: TGCGCCAGCAGCTCGACAGGGGTTAATTCACCCCTCCACTTT.

The chain joins TRBV25-1 to TRBJ2-1; TRBD2 matches at 11 bases. V was pared by 4 bases and J by 5 bases, with 4 bases of the junction left unmatched. The CDR3 totals 15 residues. Germline V gene lookup returns CDR1 MGHDK and CDR2 SYGVNS. The DNA of the CDR3 is TGTGCCAGCAGTGTACTAGCGGGAGCCCACAATGAGCAGTTCTTC. Protein sequence: CASSVLAGAHNEQFF.

There are a few counts of this clone. The chain couples TRBV12-3 or TRBV12-4 to TRBJ2-7; D uncertain. The CDR3 is made up of 12 amino acids. Between the trimmed V and J ends, which lost 4 bases and 2 bases, there was a span of 6 bases. The CDR3 sequence is CASSSAAYEQYF. The CDR3 nucleotides read TGTGCCAGCAGTTCGGCGGCCTACGAGCAGTACTTC.

This chain uses TRBV28 with TRBJ1-3, with D possibly matching TRBD1 (5 bases). The CDR3 spans 15 residues. CDR1 is MDHEN, CDR2 SYDVKM, per germline. Deletions cut 3 bases from V and 9 bases from J, with 18 bases between. This CDR3 reads CASSFRELARGTIYF. CDR3 DNA: TGTGCCAGCAGTTTCCGAGAATTAGCTAGGGGCACCATATATTTT.

The chain carries TRBV4-2 and TRBJ1-2; D remains unclear. The CDR3 is 15 amino acids. Trimming pared 1 base from V and 2 bases from J, leaving 11 bases between. Looked up from germline, CDR1 is LGHNA and CDR2 is YNFKEQ. CDR3: CASSQGNGENYGYTF. As DNA, the CDR3 is TGTGCCAGCAGCCAAGGTAACGGGGAGAACTATGGCTACACCTTC.

This chain connects TRBV28 to TRBJ2-7; tentatively, D is TRBD2 (7 bases). Per the germline V gene, CDR1 is MDHEN and CDR2 is SYDVKM. Trimming pared 5 bases from V and 6 bases from J, leaving 20 bases between. The CDR3 runs to 15 residues. The CDR3 nucleotides are TGTGCCAGCAGTAGCCTGACGGGGGGCGAAGCCGAGCAGTACTTC. Protein product: CASSSLTGGEAEQYF.